The 9 T cell receptor beta chains below come from one sample, sequenced in a study of long-term antiretroviral therapy in people with HIV. At survey level, the immunoSEQ assay was run in its v3.0 version. Assay: immunoSEQ multiplex PCR; the TCRdb copy retains only in-frame clones and omits some. This table holds tens of thousands of clones, about 82% found once. The specimen was unsorted PBMCs, collected roughly 3.5 years after starting antiretroviral therapy. These receptors came from a man between 18 and 35 years old with HIV.

The CDR3 nucleotides are TGCGCCAGCAGCCAAGATGGTGGCCTAGCGACGCAGTATTTT. It is translated as CASSQDGGLATQYF. The chain carries TRBV4-3 and TRBJ2-3; a possible D gene is TRBD2 (6 bases). Looked up from germline, CDR1 is LGHNA and CDR2 is YSLEER. Trimming pared 0 bases from V and 9 bases from J, leaving 13 bases between. CDR3 size: 14 residues.

The CDR3 sequence is CASSYSFGGQETQYF. The CDR3 DNA follows: TGTGCCAGCAGTTACTCATTTGGTGGCCAAGAGACCCAGTACTTC. The chain uses TRBV6-5 and TRBJ2-5; unclear D gene. Germline lookup yields CDR1 MNHEY and CDR2 SVGAGI. Between the trimmed V and J ends, which lost 0 bases and 1 base, there was a span of 9 bases. This CDR3 has 15 residues.

CDR3: CASSVEAGPGEAFF. In DNA, the CDR3 is TGTGCCAGCAGCGTAGAGGCGGGGCCTGGGGAAGCTTTCTTT. This rearrangement joins TRBV9 to TRBJ1-1, with D tentatively TRBD1 (5 bases). Trimming took off 0 bases at V and 8 bases at J, with 14 bases between the two ends. Germline V gives CDR1 SGDLS, CDR2 YYNGEE. The CDR3 sequence is 14 residues long.

This clone was seen once. V is TRBV5-1 and J is TRBJ2-7, with D maybe TRBD1 (6 bases). Trimming shortened V by 4 bases and J by 2 bases, and 13 bases separated the two germline ends. Per the germline V gene, CDR1 is SGHRS and CDR2 is YFSETQ. The CDR3 extends over 14 amino acids. The CDR3: CASSHRTETYEQYF. Here the CDR3 DNA reads TGCGCCAGCAGCCACAGGACAGAGACCTACGAGCAGTACTTC. Full variable domain (remainder filled in from reference TRBV5-1 and TRBJ2-7): KAGVTQTPRYLIKTRGQQVTLSCSPISGHRSVSWYQQTPGQGLQFLFEYFSETQRNKGNFPGRFSGRQFSNSRSEMNVSTLELGDSALYLCASSHRTETYEQYFGPGTRLTVT.

The chain joins TRBV7-9 to TRBJ2-7; D is possibly TRBD1 or TRBD2 (5 bases each). The CDR3 is 15 residues long. Germline CDR1 is SEHNR and CDR2 is FQNEAQ (reference sequence). Trimming cost V 1 base and J 0 bases, with 10 bases left between them. The DNA for the CDR3 is TGTGCCAGCAGCTTAGGGGAAGGGACCTCCTACGAGCAGTACTTC. It encodes CASSLGEGTSYEQYF.

The CDR3 DNA reads as TGCGCCAGCAGCTTGGGGGGACAGCCTCTTGGGAATGGCTACACCTTC. Its translation: CASSLGGQPLGNGYTF. The chain has TRBV5-1 and TRBJ1-2; 7 bases line up with TRBD1. The germline gives CDR1 SGHRS, CDR2 YFSETQ. The CDR3 spans 16 residues. V gave up 0 bases and J gave up 6 bases; unmatched junction bases: 11.

This chain links TRBV28 with TRBJ2-7; D is unresolved. The V end was cut by 2 bases, the J end by 0 bases, with 5 bases between. The CDR3 covers 13 residues. CDR1 MDHEN and CDR2 SYDVKM come from the germline V gene. The CDR3 DNA reads as TGTGCCAGCAGTTTAATAGGCTCCTACGAGCAGTACTTC. Translating gives CASSLIGSYEQYF.

The chain links TRBV11-2 to TRBJ2-1; 8 bases line up with TRBD2. J was trimmed by 3 bases and V by 3 bases; bases with no gene match: 7. Germline lookup yields CDR1 SGHAT and CDR2 FQNNGV. The CDR3 runs 16 residues. The CDR3, as DNA: TGTGCCAGCAGCTTTTCCTATAGCGGGGACTACAATGAGCAGTTCTTC. It translates to CASSFSYSGDYNEQFF.

This clone was observed once. The chain employs TRBV19 and TRBJ1-1; 9 nucleotides match TRBD1. With V trimmed by 6 bases and J by 10 bases, 15 bases remained unmatched. This CDR3 contains 15 residues. Germline assignment: CDR1 LNHDA and CDR2 SQIVND (reference sequence). The CDR3 spells CASSESGTGSSRAFF. The CDR3, as DNA: TGTGCCAGTAGCGAATCCGGGACAGGGTCCTCCAGAGCTTTCTTT. Complete variable domain (other parts from reference TRBV19 and TRBJ1-1): DGGITQSPKYLFRKEGQNVTLSCEQNLNHDAMYWYRQDPGQGLRLIYYSQIVNDFQKGDIAEGYSVSREKKESFPLTVTSAQKNPTAFYLCASSESGTGSSRAFFGQGTRLTVV.